This T cell receptor beta chain was retrieved from a study of beta chain features in type 1 diabetes. Overall study findings and caveats: The naive, central memory and Treg TCRB repertoires looked more alike in patients than they did in healthy donors. Fewer junction insertions and more nucleotide deletions appeared in type 1 diabetes patients. For Type 1 diabetes patients, all four CD4+ subsets carried TCRB CDR3s that were moderately but significantly shorter.

With respect to this clone: No antigen is known for it.

Expressed TCRB transcripts got sequenced, as all isolated RNA was reverse transcribed. Some clones are missing from TCRdb's copy, which holds only in-frame ones; the method was immunoSEQ multiplex PCR. Of tens of thousands of clones in the sample, about two thirds are singletons; the top ten hold roughly 4.2%. Heparinised blood was drawn once per donor, averaging around 120 mL. All of the sorted populations showed purity greater than 95%. The TCR sequence derives from a man between 18 and 29 years old with type 1 diabetes. The sequencing input was Tregs from blood.

CDR3 loop: CASRSTSGRTGEQFF. The CDR3 nucleotides read TGTGCCAGCAGATCGACTAGCGGGAGGACGGGTGAGCAGTTCTTC. This chain uses TRBV7-2 with TRBJ2-1, with 13 bases that match TRBD2. The ends lost 6 bases at V and 9 bases at J; junction bases unmatched: 8. This CDR3 comprises 15 residues. Germline V gene data show CDR1 as SGHTA and CDR2 as FQGNSA.